Listed here are 25 T cell receptor beta chains from one sample, sequenced in a study of blood T cell repertoires in COVID-19. This table comes from immunoSEQ multiplex PCR, and its TCRdb copy is limited to in-frame clones, with some not included. The data contain some 44,000 clones, over 70% of them singletons. Specimen: peripheral blood. All receptors derive from a woman aged 55-70 years with acute or convalescent COVID-19.

The V and J genes are TRBV3-1 (or the pseudogene TRBV3-2) and TRBJ2-7; D may be TRBD2 (6 bases). Germline CDR1 is LGHDT and CDR2 is YNNKEL (reference sequence). V lost 4 bases and J 4 bases, leaving 17 bases between the germline ends. The CDR3 sequence is 15 residues long. CDR3 protein: CASSRQLAGTYEQYF. Here the CDR3 DNA reads TGTGCCAGCAGCCGTCAACTGGCAGGGACTTACGAGCAGTACTTC.

The rearrangement uses TRBV5-1 and TRBJ1-2, with TRBD1 identical over 8 bases. V dropped 4 bases and J dropped 4; count of bases not matched to a gene: 9. The CDR3 length is 15 residues. Germline CDR1 is SGHRS and CDR2 is YFSETQ. The CDR3 nucleotides read TGCGCCAGCAGCAAGGACGGACAGGGCTCCTATGGCTACACCTTC. Protein: CASSKDGQGSYGYTF.

The genes are TRBV15 and TRBJ2-7; TRBD1 matches 7 bases. V lost 3 bases, J lost 6 bases, and 8 bases stayed unmatched. Germline V gives CDR1 LNHNV, CDR2 YYDKDF (reference sequence). This CDR3 region has 14 residues. CDR3 sequence (DNA): TGTGCCACCAGCAGCCGACAGGGAACTGGCGAGCAGTACTTC. Protein product: CATSSRQGTGEQYF.

The chain employs TRBV9 and TRBJ2-2; a possible D gene is TRBD1 (6 bases). The germline gives CDR1 SGDLS, CDR2 YYNGEE. The ends were cut back, 3 bases at V and 4 bases at J, with 13 bases in the middle. The CDR3 extends over 15 amino acids. The chain's CDR3 is CASSAYRVGTGELFF. CDR3 coding DNA: TGTGCCAGCAGCGCATACAGGGTGGGCACCGGGGAGCTGTTTTTT.

CDR3 sequence reads: CASSPGTGGLYEQYF. CDR3 in DNA: TGTGCCAGCTCACCAGGGACAGGGGGCTTATACGAGCAGTACTTC. J is TRBJ2-7 and V is TRBV18; 12 nucleotides agree with TRBD1. J lost 4 bases, V lost 2 bases, and 3 bases had no gene match. Germline CDR1 and CDR2: KGHSH and LQKENI. This CDR3 has 15 amino acids.

This clone was detected a few times. This rearrangement joins TRBV19 to TRBJ1-2, with D unclear. Trimming took off 6 bases at V and 4 bases at J, with 15 bases between the two ends. Germline CDR1 reads LNHDA; CDR2 reads SQIVND (reference sequence). There are 14 residues in the CDR3. The CDR3 DNA reads TGTGCCAGTAGCAGGACGGACTACACCTATGGCTACACCTTC. Residues: CASSRTDYTYGYTF.

The rearrangement joins TRBV5-8 to TRBJ2-4; D gene ambiguous. This CDR3 spans 14 amino acids. Germline-derived CDR1 and CDR2 are SGHTS and YDEGEE. V was shortened by 2 bases and J by 0 bases, with 6 bases between the two germline ends. CDR3: CASSFRLAKNIQYF. The DNA of the CDR3 is TGTGCCAGCAGCTTCCGGTTAGCCAAAAACATTCAGTACTTC.

Only a few counts were recorded for this clone. The chain couples TRBV3-1 (or the pseudogene TRBV3-2) to TRBJ1-3, with 7 positions matching TRBD1. Germline trimming cut 4 bases from V and 2 bases from J; bases unmatched to any gene: 2. From germline, CDR1 is LGHDT and CDR2 YNNKEL (reference sequence). CDR3 length: 14 residues. CDR3 DNA: TGTGCCAGCAGCCTCACAGGGGCTGGAAACACCATATATTTT. Translated, it gives CASSLTGAGNTIYF.

The table lists this clone with a count of one. The CDR3 loop reads CASRPTGGGYGYTF. The CDR3 DNA follows: TGTGCCAGCAGGCCGACAGGGGGCGGCTATGGCTACACCTTC. The chain recombines TRBV6-5 with TRBJ1-2; the match to TRBD1 covers 10 bases. This CDR3 is built from 14 residues. Germline CDR1 reads MNHEY; CDR2 reads SVGAGI. V dropped 6 bases and J dropped 4; count of bases not matched to a gene: 5.

V usage is TRBV6-5 and J usage is TRBJ2-1, with D tentatively TRBD1 (6 bases). The CDR3 runs to 13 residues. The ends were cut back, 0 bases at V and 8 bases at J, with 8 bases in the middle. The germline gives CDR1 MNHEY, CDR2 SVGAGI. CDR3 DNA sequence: TGTGCCAGCAGTTACTCCCAGGGGTATGAGCAGTTCTTC. It yields the protein CASSYSQGYEQFF.

Only one count was recorded for this clone. The genes are TRBV6-1 and TRBJ2-2; D ambiguous. Germline-derived CDR1 and CDR2 are MNHNS and SASEGT. This CDR3 has 15 amino acids. Trimming stripped 0 bases from V and 0 bases from J, with 5 bases between. CDR3 DNA: TGTGCCAGCAGTGAAGCACTCGCGAACACCGGGGAGCTGTTTTTT. Protein product: CASSEALANTGELFF.

This chain's CDR3 is CASSTQRVEQYF. DNA for the CDR3: TGTGCCAGCAGCACCCAGCGGGTCGAGCAGTACTTC. This sequence joins TRBV7-2 and TRBJ2-7; D perhaps matches TRBD2 (6 bases). There are 12 residues in the CDR3. Germline V gene lookup returns CDR1 SGHTA and CDR2 FQGNSA. V was shortened by 5 bases and J by 6 bases, with 11 bases between the two germline ends.

This sequence joins TRBV5-1 and TRBJ2-2; 7 bases fit TRBD1. This CDR3 contains 14 residues. The trim removed 4 bases at V and 5 bases at J, leaving 5 bases unmatched. Germline-derived CDR1 and CDR2 are SGHRS and YFSETQ. CDR3 amino acids: CASSLSRGTGELFF. The CDR3 nucleotides read TGCGCCAGCAGCCTTTCCAGGGGGACCGGGGAGCTGTTTTTT.

The chain couples TRBV19 to TRBJ2-1; 7 bases align to TRBD2. Germline trimming cut 11 bases from V and 8 bases from J; bases unmatched to any gene: 12. This CDR3 region has 13 residues. Germline loops: CDR1 LNHDA, CDR2 SQIVND (reference sequence). This CDR3 reads CAPSREGFDEQFF. The DNA of the CDR3 is TGTGCCCCTAGTAGGGAGGGTTTCGATGAGCAGTTCTTC.

V is TRBV7-8 and J is TRBJ1-5; 9 positions match TRBD1. The V gene's germline CDR1 is SGHVS and CDR2 FQNEAQ. The CDR3 loop spans 16 amino acids. V gave up 5 bases and J gave up 5 bases; unmatched junction bases: 10. The CDR3 DNA sequence: TGTGCCAGCAGCGTAACAGGGGGCTGGGAGGATCAGCCCCAGCATTTT. It yields the protein CASSVTGGWEDQPQHF.

The genes are TRBV12-3 or TRBV12-4 and TRBJ2-7; maybe TRBD1 (5 bases). Trimming stripped 6 bases from V and 4 bases from J, with 10 bases between. The CDR3 consists of 12 residues. CDR3 sequence: CASSSGLYEQYF. The CDR3 coding sequence is TGTGCCAGCAGCTCAGGGTTGTACGAGCAGTACTTC.

The chain is built from TRBV20-1 and TRBJ2-7; D might be TRBD2 (5 bases). This CDR3 contains 11 residues. With 6 bases removed from V and 6 bases from J, the gap between germline ends came to 12 bases. Germline V lookup: CDR1 DFQATT, CDR2 SNEGSKA (reference sequence). The CDR3 sequence: CSATTRTEQYF. The CDR3, as DNA: TGCAGTGCGACTACTAGGACCGAGCAGTACTTC.

Details on this clone: Other nucleotide sequences from this sample produce the same CDR3. This sequence joins TRBV6-5 and TRBJ1-1; D not certain. Looked up from germline, CDR1 is MNHEY and CDR2 is SVGAGI. V lost 0 bases, J lost 1 base, and 3 bases lay in between. The CDR3 spans 13 residues. CDR3 residues: CASSYSRNTEAFF. The CDR3 region has the DNA TGTGCCAGCAGTTACTCGAGGAACACTGAAGCTTTCTTT.

The chain combines TRBV10-1 with TRBJ2-1, with D unclear. The CDR3 has 14 residues. With 0 bases removed from V and 1 base from J, the gap between germline ends came to 4 bases. CDR1 and CDR2 (germline): WNHNN, SYGVQD (reference sequence). The CDR3 loop reads CASSESNSYNEQFF. CDR3 nucleotide sequence: TGCGCCAGCAGTGAGTCTAATTCCTACAATGAGCAGTTCTTC.

The rearrangement uses TRBV7-7 and TRBJ2-1; 15 nucleotides line up with TRBD2. Germline V CDR1 and CDR2: SSHAT, FNYEAQ (reference sequence). V lost 4 bases and J lost 3; bases outside the gene matches: 4. The CDR3 length is 17 residues. CDR3 in DNA: TGTGCCAGCAGCTCAGGGACTAGCGGGGGGCTCTACAATGAGCAGTTCTTC. Its protein product is CASSSGTSGGLYNEQFF. Drawing the rest from reference TRBV7-7 and TRBJ2-1, the complete variable domain is GAGVSQSPRYKVTKRGQDVTLRCDPISSHATLYWYQQALGQGPEFLTYFNYEAQPDKSGLPSDRFSAERPEGSISTLTIQRTEQRDSAMYRCASSSGTSGGLYNEQFFGPGTRLTVL.

The chain recombines TRBV7-2 with TRBJ2-5, with no clear D. Per germline, CDR1 SGHTA and CDR2 FQGNSA. The CDR3 has 13 residues. V lost 2 bases, J lost 5 bases, and 9 bases lay in between. The DNA for the CDR3 is TGTGCCAGCAGCTTATCCCAGTTGGAGACCCAGTACTTC. It is translated as CASSLSQLETQYF.

The V gene is TRBV14, the J gene TRBJ1-2, with D possibly matching TRBD1 (5 bases). V was trimmed by 1 base and J by 8 bases, leaving 11 bases between them. This CDR3 is built from 13 residues. From germline, CDR1 is SGHDN and CDR2 FVKESK. This chain's CDR3 is CASSQVVTAGYTF. The CDR3 DNA reads TGTGCCAGCAGCCAAGTCGTGACAGCCGGCTACACCTTC.

The CDR3 region is CASSLSVETQYF. The CDR3 DNA sequence: TGTGCCAGCAGCTTAAGCGTAGAGACCCAGTACTTC. The gene calls are TRBV7-2 and TRBJ2-5; the D is unclear. Trimming removed 2 bases at V and 4 bases at J, with 5 bases between. Germline-derived CDR1 and CDR2 are SGHTA and FQGNSA. CDR3 length: 12 residues.

The rearrangement joins TRBV7-2 to TRBJ2-2, with 10 bases lining up with TRBD2. From germline, CDR1 is SGHTA and CDR2 FQGNSA. The CDR3 extends over 17 amino acids. The V and J ends lost 4 bases and 4 bases, in that order; junction bases with no gene match: 9. The CDR3 region has the DNA TGTGCCAGCAGCTCAAATCTAGCGGGGGATCCCACCGGGGAGCTGTTTTTT. This sequence encodes CASSSNLAGDPTGELFF.

This chain uses TRBV9 with TRBJ1-1; D might be TRBD1 (5 bases). CDR1 and CDR2 from the germline V gene are SGDLS and YYNGEE. V was cut by 3 bases and J by 3 bases, with 12 bases left in between. This CDR3 is 14 amino acids long. The CDR3 DNA reads TGTGCCAGCAGCGCTAGGGGTGGATACACTGAAGCTTTCTTT. It yields the protein CASSARGGYTEAFF.